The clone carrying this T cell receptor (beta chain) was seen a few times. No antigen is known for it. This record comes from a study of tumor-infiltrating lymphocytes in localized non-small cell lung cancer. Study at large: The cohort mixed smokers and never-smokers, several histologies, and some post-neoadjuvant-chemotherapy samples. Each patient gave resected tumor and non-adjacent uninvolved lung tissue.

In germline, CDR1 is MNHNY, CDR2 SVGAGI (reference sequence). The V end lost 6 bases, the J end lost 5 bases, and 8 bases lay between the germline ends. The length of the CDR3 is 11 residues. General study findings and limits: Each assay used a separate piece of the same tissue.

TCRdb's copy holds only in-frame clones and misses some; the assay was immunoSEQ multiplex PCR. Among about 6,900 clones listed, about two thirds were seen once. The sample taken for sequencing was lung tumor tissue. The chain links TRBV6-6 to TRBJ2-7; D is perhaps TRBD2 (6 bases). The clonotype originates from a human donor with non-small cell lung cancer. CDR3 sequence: CASRGGDEQYF. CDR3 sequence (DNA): TGTGCCAGCAGAGGAGGGGACGAGCAGTACTTC.